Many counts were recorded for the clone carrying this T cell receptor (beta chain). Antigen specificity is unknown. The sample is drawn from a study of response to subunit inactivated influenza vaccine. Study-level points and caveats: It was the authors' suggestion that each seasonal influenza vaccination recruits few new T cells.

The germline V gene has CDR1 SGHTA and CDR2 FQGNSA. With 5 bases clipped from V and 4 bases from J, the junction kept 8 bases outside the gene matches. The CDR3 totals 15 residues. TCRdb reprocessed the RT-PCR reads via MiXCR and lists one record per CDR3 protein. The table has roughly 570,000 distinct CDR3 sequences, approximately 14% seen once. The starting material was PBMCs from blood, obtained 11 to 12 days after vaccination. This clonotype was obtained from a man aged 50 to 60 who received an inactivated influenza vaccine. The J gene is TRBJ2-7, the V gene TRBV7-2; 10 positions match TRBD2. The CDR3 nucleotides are TGTGCCAGCAGCCACAGGACTAGCGGAGTTTACGAGCAGTACTTC. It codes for CASSHRTSGVYEQYF.